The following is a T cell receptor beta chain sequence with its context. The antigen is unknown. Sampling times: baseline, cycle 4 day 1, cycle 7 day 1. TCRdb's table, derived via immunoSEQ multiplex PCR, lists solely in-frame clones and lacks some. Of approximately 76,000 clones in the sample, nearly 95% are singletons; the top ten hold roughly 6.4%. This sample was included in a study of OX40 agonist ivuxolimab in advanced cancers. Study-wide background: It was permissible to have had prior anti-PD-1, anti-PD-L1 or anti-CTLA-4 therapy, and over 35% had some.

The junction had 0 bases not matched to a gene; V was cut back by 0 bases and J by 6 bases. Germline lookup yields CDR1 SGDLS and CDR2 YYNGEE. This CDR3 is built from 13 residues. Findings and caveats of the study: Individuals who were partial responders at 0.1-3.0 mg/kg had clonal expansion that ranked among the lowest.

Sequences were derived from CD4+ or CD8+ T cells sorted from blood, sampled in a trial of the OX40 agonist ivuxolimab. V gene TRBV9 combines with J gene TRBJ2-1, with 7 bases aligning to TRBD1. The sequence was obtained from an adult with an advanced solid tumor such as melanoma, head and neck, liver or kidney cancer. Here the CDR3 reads CASSVGQGNEQFF. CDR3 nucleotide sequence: TGTGCCAGCAGCGTAGGACAGGGCAATGAGCAGTTCTTC.